This TCR beta chain was documented in a study of blood T cell repertoires in COVID-19. The authors' processing: From reference gene primer amplification, estimates of nucleated cell counts were derived. TCRdb's table, derived via immunoSEQ multiplex PCR, lists solely in-frame clones and lacks some. Clonal size and the V and J genes are those of that table, whereas D and trimming came from the DNA. The profile shows approximately 88,000 clones, about three quarters of them singletons. The CDR3 loop spans 14 amino acids. Looked up from germline, CDR1 is SEHNR and CDR2 is FQNEAQ (reference sequence). V dropped 3 bases and J dropped 7; count of bases not matched to a gene: 3.

The chain recombines TRBV7-9 with TRBJ1-4; 9 nucleotides agree with TRBD1. Sequencing was performed on peripheral blood. The TCR was taken from an elderly woman with active or convalescent COVID-19. The CDR3 DNA is TGTGCCAGCAGCTTGTCACAGGGGGCTGAAAAACTGTTTTTT. Translated, it gives CASSLSQGAEKLFF.